This entry lists 19 T cell receptor beta chains sequenced from one sample in a study of persistence of HIV-infected CD4 T cells. Their specific antigens are unknown. An overlapping HIV-1 Gag peptide pool stimulated these cells at about 1 ug/peptide/mL. Sorted nonresponding memory CD4+ T cells were CD40L-negative, CD69-negative, CD45RO-high. The immunoSEQ assay was version 4, run in survey mode. Profiled with immunoSEQ multiplex PCR; TCRdb holds only in-frame clones, not every one. The table shows some 37,000 clones, with roughly 80% occurring only once. The sample was cultured CD4+ T cells from PBMCs, taken from a patient who received antiretroviral therapy. Receptor source: an adult with HIV. The donor label of this sample is uncertain.

The chain is built from TRBV30 and TRBJ1-1; 8 nucleotides agree with TRBD1. The CDR3 contains 14 residues. Germline CDR1 is GTSNPN and CDR2 is SVGIG (reference sequence). The trim removed 4 bases at V and 0 bases at J, leaving 4 bases unmatched. CDR3 DNA: TGTGCCTGGAACCGGGACAGGTTGAACACTGAAGCTTTCTTT. Translation: CAWNRDRLNTEAFF.

This clone showed up just once. The chain uses TRBV6-5 and TRBJ1-1, with 7 bases identical to TRBD1. The CDR3 is made up of 15 amino acids. J lost 5 bases, V lost 6 bases, and 12 bases had no gene match. CDR1 MNHEY and CDR2 SVGAGI come from the germline V gene. The DNA of the CDR3 is TGTGCCAGCAGCAGTGTGGTGTCAGGGGGGACTGAAGCTTTCTTT. It is translated as CASSSVVSGGTEAFF.

This clone was seen once. The chain employs TRBV19 and TRBJ1-2; D remains ambiguous. The CDR3 extends over 14 amino acids. The germline gives CDR1 LNHDA, CDR2 SQIVND (reference sequence). V was shortened by 0 bases and J by 3 bases, with 8 bases between the two germline ends. The CDR3 region has the DNA TGTGCCAGTAGTATAGATTGGTCAGACTATGGCTACACCTTC. Translating gives CASSIDWSDYGYTF. The whole variable domain, remainder taken from reference TRBV19 and TRBJ1-2, is DGGITQSPKYLFRKEGQNVTLSCEQNLNHDAMYWYRQDPGQGLRLIYYSQIVNDFQKGDIAEGYSVSREKKESFPLTVTSAQKNPTAFYLCASSIDWSDYGYTFGSGTRLTVV.

The rearrangement links TRBV6-4 to TRBJ1-2; TRBD1 matches 7 bases. CDR1 is MRHNA, CDR2 SNTAGT, per germline. CDR3 length: 15 amino acids. Unmatched junction bases numbered 4, after V lost 2 bases and J lost 1 base. CDR3 sequence: CASSDRQGLNYGYTF. As DNA, the CDR3 is TGTGCCAGCAGTGACCGACAGGGTCTTAACTATGGCTACACCTTC.

The chain links TRBV29-1 to TRBJ1-5; 7 positions match TRBD1. V lost 7 bases to trimming and J lost 0 bases; unmatched junction nucleotides: 9. Germline CDR1 and CDR2: SQVTM and ANQGSEA. This CDR3 has 15 amino acids. CDR3 region: CSASGGTDSNQPQHF. The CDR3 coding sequence is TGCAGCGCTTCGGGTGGGACAGATAGCAATCAGCCCCAGCATTTT.

The CDR3 spells CASSLGPDYEQYF. CDR3 bases: TGTGCCAGCAGCCTCGGGCCAGACTACGAGCAGTACTTC. The chain employs TRBV5-4 and TRBJ2-7; the D is unclear. Germline CDR1 is SGHNT and CDR2 is YYREEE (reference sequence). Deletions cut 4 bases from V and 3 bases from J, with 11 bases between. The CDR3 is 13 amino acids.

This chain links TRBV7-2 with TRBJ2-6; 14 nucleotides agree with TRBD2. The CDR3 loop spans 19 amino acids. In germline, CDR1 is SGHTA, CDR2 FQGNSA. Germline trimming cut 4 bases from V and 0 bases from J; bases unmatched to any gene: 5. The CDR3, as DNA: TGTGCCAGCAGCTGGGGACTAGCGGGGGCCGTCTCTGGGGCCAACGTCCTGACTTTC. Translated: CASSWGLAGAVSGANVLTF.

The V gene is TRBV6-4, the J gene TRBJ1-1, with D perhaps TRBD1 (5 bases). The CDR3 sequence is 13 residues long. The V gene lost 4 bases and the J gene lost 2 bases, with 8 bases spanning the gap. Germline V CDR1 and CDR2: MRHNA, SNTAGT. The CDR3 bases are TGTGCCAGCAGTGTACAGGAAAACACTGAAGCTTTCTTT. This translates into CASSVQENTEAFF.

The chain employs TRBV5-1 and TRBJ2-1; the D is unclear. The CDR3 has 15 residues. The V end was cut by 0 bases, the J end by 5 bases, with 12 bases between. Germline CDR1 SGHRS, CDR2 YFSETQ. The CDR3 sequence: CASSLEGLGNNEQFF. The CDR3 coding sequence is TGCGCCAGCAGCTTGGAAGGTTTGGGGAACAATGAGCAGTTCTTC.

The chain employs TRBV6-5 and TRBJ2-5; D is uncertain. The ends were cut back, 4 bases at V and 1 base at J, with 13 bases in the middle. The CDR3 is made up of 15 amino acids. In germline, CDR1 is MNHEY, CDR2 SVGAGI. CDR3 bases: TGTGCCAGCAGTTCTTACGGACCCAGCCAAGAGACCCAGTACTTC. Amino acids: CASSSYGPSQETQYF.

This chain joins TRBV2 and TRBJ1-1, with 9 bases aligning to TRBD1. The CDR3 has 13 amino acids. CDR1 and CDR2 from the germline V gene are SNHLY and FYNNEI. Losses at the gene ends were 2 bases for V and 8 bases for J; bases not matched to a gene: 3. The CDR3 is CASSERGTGEAFF. As DNA, the CDR3 is TGTGCCAGCAGTGAACGCGGGACAGGGGAAGCTTTCTTT.

The V gene is TRBV30, the J gene TRBJ1-4; no clear D. The CDR3 is 14 amino acids. CDR1 and CDR2 (germline): GTSNPN, SVGIG (reference sequence). V lost 4 bases and J 6 bases, leaving 15 bases between the germline ends. In nucleotides, the CDR3 is TGTGCCTGGATGGCTGAGCCCGGCGATGAAAAACTGTTTTTT. This gives the protein CAWMAEPGDEKLFF.

This sequence joins TRBV5-4 and TRBJ2-5, with D hard to call. The CDR3 is 14 amino acids. CDR1 is SGHNT, CDR2 YYREEE, per germline (reference sequence). V dropped 2 bases and J dropped 5 bases, with 13 bases sitting between them. CDR3 residues: CASSFLGSGETQYF. In DNA, the CDR3 is TGTGCCAGCAGCTTCCTAGGTAGTGGTGAGACCCAGTACTTC.

The gene calls are TRBV6-5 and TRBJ1-1; D is undetermined. V was clipped by 2 bases and J by 2 bases, with 12 bases between them. The germline V gene has CDR1 MNHEY and CDR2 SVGAGI. The CDR3 extends over 15 amino acids. CDR3 in amino acids: CASSYQVGGNTEAFF. In DNA, the CDR3 is TGTGCCAGCAGTTACCAGGTGGGAGGTAACACTGAAGCTTTCTTT.

The chain is built from TRBV3-1 (or the pseudogene TRBV3-2) and TRBJ2-2; D may be TRBD2 (6 bases). The germline CDR1 and CDR2 sequences are LGHDT and YNNKEL (reference sequence). Trimming cost V 1 base and J 3 bases, with 15 bases left between them. The CDR3 sequence is 17 residues long. CDR3 sequence (DNA): TGTGCCAGCAGCCAAGTTGTAAGGCGGGGCCACACCGGGGAGCTGTTTTTT. Its translation: CASSQVVRRGHTGELFF.

V gene TRBV28 combines with J gene TRBJ1-1, with D possibly matching TRBD1 (5 bases). Germline assignment: CDR1 MDHEN and CDR2 SYDVKM. The CDR3 covers 15 residues. Trimming removed 6 bases from V and 5 bases from J, with 19 bases in between. DNA of the CDR3: TGTGCCAGCAGGACCGACAGACTAGGAGAGACTGAAGCTTTCTTT. This translates into CASRTDRLGETEAFF.

CDR3 sequence (DNA): TGCGCCAGCACGCGTGGGGACACTGAAGCTTTCTTT. Amino acid sequence: CASTRGDTEAFF. The V call is TRBV10-2, the J call TRBJ1-1; D unclear. In germline, CDR1 is WSHSY, CDR2 SAAADI. Deletions cut 7 bases from V and 3 bases from J, with 9 bases between. This CDR3 comprises 12 residues.

The chain joins TRBV29-1 to TRBJ2-7, with TRBD1 identical over 7 bases. After removal of 6 bases from V and 6 bases from J, the junction contained 14 bases not matched to a gene. Germline V lookup: CDR1 SQVTM, CDR2 ANQGSEA. The CDR3 covers 14 residues. The CDR3 sequence: CSVREGQFFSEQYF. The CDR3 DNA reads TGCAGCGTCCGAGAGGGACAGTTTTTCTCCGAGCAGTACTTC.

This rearrangement joins TRBV3-1 (or the pseudogene TRBV3-2) to TRBJ2-3, with D possibly being TRBD2 (5 bases). The CDR3 is made up of 16 amino acids. The V end lost 4 bases, the J end lost 5 bases, and 19 bases lay between the germline ends. Germline values: CDR1 LGHDT, CDR2 YNNKEL (reference sequence). The CDR3 DNA reads as TGTGCCAGCAGCCCCGGCCGGACTCCCCGAATAGATACGCAGTATTTT. Translating gives CASSPGRTPRIDTQYF.